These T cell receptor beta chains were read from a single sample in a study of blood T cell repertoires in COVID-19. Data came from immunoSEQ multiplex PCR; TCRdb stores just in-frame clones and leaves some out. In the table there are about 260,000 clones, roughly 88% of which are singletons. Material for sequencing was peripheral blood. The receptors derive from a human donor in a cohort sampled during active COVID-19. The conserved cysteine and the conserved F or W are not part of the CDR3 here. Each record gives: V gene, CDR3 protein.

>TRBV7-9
ASSLSSSYEQY
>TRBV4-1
ASSLQGANEKLF
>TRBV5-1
ASSLQGADISPLH
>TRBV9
ASSVGAGALEKLF
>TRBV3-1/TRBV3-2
ASSQRSPGRGPRKEKLF
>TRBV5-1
ASSTDSLPTLGQY
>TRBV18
ASSPPMAIGETQY
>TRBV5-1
ASSPDRGVGYT
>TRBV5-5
ASSSGRGRLNTEAF
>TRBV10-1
ASSESFHILNLDRGSGDEQF
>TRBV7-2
ASSDIGGYEQY
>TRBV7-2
ASSPHGQLEAF
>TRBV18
ASSPERNTEAF
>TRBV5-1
ASRLTDTNYGYT
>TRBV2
ASRGTGVHNSPLH
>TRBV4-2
ASSQDPGLAGADEQY
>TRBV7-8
ASSLVRLAGSTDTQY
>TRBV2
ASSLQGLNTEAF
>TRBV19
ASSIEGGSFDYGYT
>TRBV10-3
AISGRQGGNTEAF
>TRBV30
AWGQNTGELF
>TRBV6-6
ASRPPGNNEKLF
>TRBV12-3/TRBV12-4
ASSLGTGIEAF
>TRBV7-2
ASTRSPLHSGNTIY
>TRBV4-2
ASSPHRDYEQY
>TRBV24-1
ATSLGLAGRTDTQY
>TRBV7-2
ASSSNPGGEGQY
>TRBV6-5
ASSYKGVLDTQY
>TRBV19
ASSIIQGVSNQPQH
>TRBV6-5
ASREGLNTEAF
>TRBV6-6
ASSPGRGGLGETQY
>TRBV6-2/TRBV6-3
ASSSRLAGVGETQY
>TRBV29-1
SVSQGMTDTQY
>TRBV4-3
ASRSGYAGELF
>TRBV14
ASSQDTGPRNGYT
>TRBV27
ASSPTGGGGYT
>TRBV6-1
ASSEVLNTEAF
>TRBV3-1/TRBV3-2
ASSQAGGVTYEQY
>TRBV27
ASSFRGSYEQY
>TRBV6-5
ASSRGGSGQF
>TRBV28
ASSPAPRDNQPQH
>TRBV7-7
ASSSRTGGHEQF
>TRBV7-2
ASSRRGQGAYEQY
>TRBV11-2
ASSLIGSGNDEQF